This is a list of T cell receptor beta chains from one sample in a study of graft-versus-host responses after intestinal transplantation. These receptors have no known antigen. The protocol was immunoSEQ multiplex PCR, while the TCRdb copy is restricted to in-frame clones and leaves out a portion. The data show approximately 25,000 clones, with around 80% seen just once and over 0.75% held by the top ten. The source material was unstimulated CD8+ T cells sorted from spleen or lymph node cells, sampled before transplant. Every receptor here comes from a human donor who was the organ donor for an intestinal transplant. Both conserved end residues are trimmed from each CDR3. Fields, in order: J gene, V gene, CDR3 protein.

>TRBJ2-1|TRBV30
AWAGGMYNEQF
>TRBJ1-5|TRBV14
ASSQGGRGAQH
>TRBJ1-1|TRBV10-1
ASSETGGYTEAF
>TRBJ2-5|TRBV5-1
ASSPRATGTSGGQETQY
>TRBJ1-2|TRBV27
ASSLGANYGYT
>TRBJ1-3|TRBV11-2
ASSHIRDRRYSGNTIY
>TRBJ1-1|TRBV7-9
ASSSTPWGEMNTEAF
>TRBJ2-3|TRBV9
ASSVPQSGYTDTQY
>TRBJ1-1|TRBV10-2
ASSEGGRQNTEAF
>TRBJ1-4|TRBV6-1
ASKGTGKGEKLF
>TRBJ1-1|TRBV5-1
ASSLSDRAMNTEAF
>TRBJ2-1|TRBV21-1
ASSETLGASYNEQF
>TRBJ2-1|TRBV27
ASSLDYNEQF
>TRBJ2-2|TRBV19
ASTGLEVAGELF
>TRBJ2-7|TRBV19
ASSIGEGDEQY
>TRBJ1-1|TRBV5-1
ASSPDRTEAF
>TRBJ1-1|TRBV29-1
SVVPPGSEAF
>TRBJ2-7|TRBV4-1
ASSLSGGGAYEQY
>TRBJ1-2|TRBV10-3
AISEGTSNYGYT
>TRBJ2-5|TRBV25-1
ASSILLAGQETQY
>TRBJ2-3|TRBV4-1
ASSYRDRGTDTQY
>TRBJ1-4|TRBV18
ASSPRQGNEKLF
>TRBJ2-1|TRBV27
ASSLSIETSNEQF
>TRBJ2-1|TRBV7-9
ASSPGTTGYNEQF
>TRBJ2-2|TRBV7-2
ASSLIAGGNTGELF
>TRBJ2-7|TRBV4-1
ASSLREAGYEQY
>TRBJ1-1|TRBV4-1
ASSQGRHLNTEAF
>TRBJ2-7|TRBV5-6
ASSALYEQY
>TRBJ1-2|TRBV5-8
ASSLRAGYGYT
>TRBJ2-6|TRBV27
ASSRKGVSGANVLT
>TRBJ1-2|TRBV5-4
ASSLPRGPTLANYGYT
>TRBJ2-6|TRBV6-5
ASSYSASGANVLT
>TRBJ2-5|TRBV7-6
ASSPGTGTGETQY
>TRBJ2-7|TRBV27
ASRPSGRADEQY
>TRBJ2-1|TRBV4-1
ASSQGPGSRAPYPGNEQF
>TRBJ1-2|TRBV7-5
VRSRQNGYT
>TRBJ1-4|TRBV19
ASSALREKLF
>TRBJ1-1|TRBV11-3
ASSLDFGQYTEAF
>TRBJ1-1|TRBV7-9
ASSWGSGTEAF
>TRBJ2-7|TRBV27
ASSRTGSYEQY
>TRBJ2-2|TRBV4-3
ASSPDMNGGELF
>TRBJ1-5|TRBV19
ASSGTGAFNQPQH
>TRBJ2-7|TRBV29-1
SVDGLGYSFGEQY
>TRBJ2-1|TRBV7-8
ASSLGGGNEQF
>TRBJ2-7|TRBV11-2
ASSFGSYEQY